Following are 29 T cell receptor beta chains from one sample sequenced in a study of blood T cell repertoires in COVID-19. Assay used: immunoSEQ multiplex PCR; TCRdb lists only in-frame clones, some missing. The data contain about 320,000 clones, approximately 89% of them singletons. The sample was peripheral blood. The receptors stem from a woman aged 25 to 39 with COVID-19, enrolled during active disease.

The V and J genes are TRBV2 and TRBJ2-2; D unclear. The CDR3 is made up of 15 amino acids. Germline-derived CDR1 and CDR2 are SNHLY and FYNNEI. V dropped 0 bases and J dropped 5 bases, with 10 bases sitting between them. The CDR3 sequence: CASSEAYLTTGELFF. CDR3 bases: TGTGCCAGCAGTGAAGCGTATCTAACGACCGGGGAGCTGTTTTTT.

The chain employs TRBV2 and TRBJ1-2; D is undetermined. Germline V gene lookup returns CDR1 SNHLY and CDR2 FYNNEI. Trimming removed 7 bases at V and 4 bases at J, with 16 bases between. The CDR3 is made up of 14 amino acids. This chain's CDR3 is CASTGEVSPYGYTF. The CDR3 region has the DNA TGTGCCAGCACCGGAGAGGTGTCCCCCTATGGCTACACCTTC.

V gene TRBV27 combines with J gene TRBJ2-3; the D gene is possibly TRBD1 (6 bases). Germline V gene sequence: CDR1 MNHEY, CDR2 SMNVEV (reference sequence). The CDR3 has 14 residues. The V and J ends lost 6 bases and 5 bases respectively, with 15 bases between them. This CDR3 reads CASSDRSGGDTQYF. In DNA form, the CDR3 reads TGTGCCAGCAGCGACAGGAGCGGTGGAGATACGCAGTATTTT.

V usage is TRBV4-1 and J usage is TRBJ1-2; 11 bases map to TRBD1. There are 16 residues in the CDR3. CDR1 and CDR2 (germline): MGHRA, YSYEKL. After removal of 1 base from V and 8 bases from J, the junction contained 9 bases not matched to a gene. CDR3 DNA: TGCGCCAGCAGCCAAGCCCAGGGACAGGGGGTTCGCGGCTACACCTTC. Translated: CASSQAQGQGVRGYTF.

The rearrangement links TRBV2 to TRBJ1-5, with D possibly being TRBD1 (5 bases). CDR3 length: 15 residues. Germline loops: CDR1 SNHLY, CDR2 FYNNEI. V dropped 3 bases and J dropped 1 base, with 10 bases sitting between them. CDR3 region: CASSDLGLSNQPQHF. The CDR3 DNA is TGTGCCAGCAGTGATCTGGGACTCAGCAATCAGCCCCAGCATTTT.

V is TRBV5-5 and J is TRBJ1-5, with TRBD1 matching 7 bases. Germline trimming cut 4 bases from V and 4 bases from J; bases unmatched to any gene: 8. Germline loops: CDR1 SGHKS, CDR2 YYEKEE (reference sequence). The CDR3 totals 15 residues. CDR3 residues: CASSTDRAVNQPQHF. The CDR3 region has the DNA TGTGCCAGCAGCACAGACAGGGCAGTGAATCAGCCCCAGCATTTT.

The chain uses TRBV2 and TRBJ2-5; the match to TRBD2 covers 11 bases. The V gene end was trimmed by 2 bases and the J gene end by 2 bases; junction bases not matched to a gene: 7. The CDR3 is 17 amino acids. From germline, CDR1 is SNHLY and CDR2 FYNNEI. The CDR3 DNA sequence: TGTGCCAGCAGTGAATTGGGACTAGCGGCTGTTCAAGAGACCCAGTACTTC. It codes for CASSELGLAAVQETQYF.

The rearrangement uses TRBV11-3 and TRBJ1-1; 10 positions match TRBD1. The V segment lost 3 bases and the J segment 1 base; nucleotides outside the gene matches: 5. CDR3 length: 16 amino acids. Germline CDR1 SGHNT, CDR2 YENEEA. The CDR3, as DNA: TGTGCCAGCAGCTTGCCTTGGGACAGGGGGAACACTGAAGCTTTCTTT. Amino acid sequence: CASSLPWDRGNTEAFF.

The chain carries TRBV9 and TRBJ2-3; TRBD1 agrees at 8 bases. Per germline, CDR1 SGDLS and CDR2 YYNGEE. The CDR3 covers 13 residues. The ends lost 3 bases at V and 4 bases at J; junction bases unmatched: 1. CDR3 sequence: CASSAQGADTQYF. The CDR3, as DNA: TGTGCCAGCAGCGCACAGGGGGCAGATACGCAGTATTTT. Complete variable domain (other parts from reference TRBV9 and TRBJ2-3): DSGVTQTPKHLITATGQRVTLRCSPRSGDLSVYWYQQSLDQGLQFLIQYYNGEERAKGNILERFSAQQFPDLHSELNLSSLELGDSALYFCASSAQGADTQYFGPGTRLTVL.

The chain uses TRBV4-1 and TRBJ2-5; D uncertain. CDR3 length: 15 residues. From germline, CDR1 is MGHRA and CDR2 YSYEKL. Trimming removed 4 bases from V and 1 base from J, with 13 bases in between. Here the CDR3 reads CASSPTSKFQETQYF. CDR3 sequence (DNA): TGCGCCAGCAGCCCAACATCGAAATTCCAAGAGACCCAGTACTTC.

Only one count was recorded for this clone. The chain's CDR3 is CASNLAGPTSPLHF. CDR3 DNA sequence: TGTGCCAGCAACCTTGCGGGCCCCACGTCACCCCTCCACTTT. The chain employs TRBV28 and TRBJ1-6; D call uncertain. CDR3 size: 14 residues. V lost 7 bases, J lost 10 bases, and 17 bases lay in between. Looked up from germline, CDR1 is MDHEN and CDR2 is SYDVKM. Full variable domain (rest looked up from reference TRBV28 and TRBJ1-6): DVKVTQSSRYLVKRTGEKVFLECVQDMDHENMFWYRQDPGLGLRLIYFSYDVKMKEKGDIPEGYSVSREKKERFSLILESASTNQTSMYLCASNLAGPTSPLHFGNGTRLTVT.

The chain uses TRBV5-1 and TRBJ1-1; D is ambiguous. CDR1 is SGHRS, CDR2 YFSETQ, per germline. This CDR3 is built from 14 residues. Between the trimmed V and J ends, which lost 3 bases and 1 base, there was a span of 10 bases. Written as DNA, the CDR3 is TGCGCCAGCAGCTCCCAGACATCGAACACTGAAGCTTTCTTT. It specifies CASSSQTSNTEAFF. The full variable domain, completed using reference TRBV5-1 and TRBJ1-1, is KAGVTQTPRYLIKTRGQQVTLSCSPISGHRSVSWYQQTPGQGLQFLFEYFSETQRNKGNFPGRFSGRQFSNSRSEMNVSTLELGDSALYLCASSSQTSNTEAFFGQGTRLTVV.

The J gene is TRBJ1-1, the V gene TRBV29-1, with D uncertain. V was cut by 7 bases and J by 2 bases, with 11 bases left in between. CDR1 is SQVTM, CDR2 ANQGSEA, per germline. The CDR3 consists of 12 residues. The CDR3 here is CSALVVNTEAFF. CDR3 DNA: TGCAGCGCTCTGGTAGTAAACACTGAAGCTTTCTTT. The full variable domain, its missing parts supplied by reference TRBV29-1 and TRBJ1-1, is SAVISQKPSRDICQRGTSLTIQCQVDSQVTMMFWYRQQPGQSLTLIATANQGSEATYESGFVIDKFPISRPNLTFSTLTVSNMSPEDSSIYLCSALVVNTEAFFGQGTRLTVV.

This chain uses TRBV5-5 with TRBJ2-5, with D unclear. CDR3 length equals 11 residues. Germline V lookup: CDR1 SGHKS, CDR2 YYEKEE (reference sequence). V lost 5 bases and J 5 bases, leaving 7 bases between the germline ends. The CDR3 here is CASRLFETQYF. The CDR3 DNA reads as TGTGCCAGCAGACTCTTCGAGACCCAGTACTTC.

As to this clone: This sample includes further DNA sequences coding for the same CDR3. This rearrangement joins TRBV5-1 to TRBJ1-1; 7 bases match TRBD1. This CDR3 contains 14 residues. CDR1 is SGHRS, CDR2 YFSETQ, per germline. V was pared by 3 bases and J by 0 bases, with 2 bases of the junction left unmatched. The CDR3 bases are TGCGCCAGCAGCTCGACAGGGATGAACACTGAAGCTTTCTTT. It translates to CASSSTGMNTEAFF.

The table lists this clone with a count of one. This chain connects TRBV19 to TRBJ1-1; tentative D call: TRBD1 (5 bases). Trimming took off 7 bases at V and 1 base at J, with 19 bases between the two ends. The CDR3 loop spans 16 amino acids. Germline CDR1 LNHDA, CDR2 SQIVND (reference sequence). The CDR3: CASIRGTSWGNTEAFF. The CDR3 DNA reads TGTGCCAGTATCCGAGGGACTTCCTGGGGGAACACTGAAGCTTTCTTT.

The V gene is TRBV28, the J gene TRBJ1-6; weak D call: TRBD1 (6 bases). CDR1 MDHEN and CDR2 SYDVKM come from the germline V gene. Deletions cut 3 bases from V and 10 bases from J, with 16 bases between. This CDR3 has 15 amino acids. The CDR3 protein is CASSFSQGLGSPLHF. Written as DNA, the CDR3 is TGTGCCAGCAGTTTTTCCCAGGGGCTAGGCTCACCCCTCCACTTT.

The CDR3 DNA sequence: TGTGCCAGTAGTATGCGCCCCCTGAACACTGAAGCTTTCTTT. Translation: CASSMRPLNTEAFF. V is TRBV19 and J is TRBJ1-1, with unresolved D. Germline assignment: CDR1 LNHDA and CDR2 SQIVND (reference sequence). This CDR3 region has 14 residues. Trimming stripped 3 bases from V and 0 bases from J, with 8 bases between.

This CDR3 is CASSSVLAGLGETQYF. The DNA for the CDR3 is TGCGCCAGCAGCTCGGTATTAGCGGGGTTGGGGGAGACCCAGTACTTC. The rearrangement links TRBV4-1 to TRBJ2-5; 8 nucleotides agree with TRBD2. Germline V gives CDR1 MGHRA, CDR2 YSYEKL. The CDR3 totals 16 residues. J lost 5 bases, V lost 5 bases, and 13 bases had no gene match.

Here the CDR3 DNA reads TGCGCCAGTAGAACAGGGAGCGTTTACAATGAGCAGTTCTTC. As protein: CASRTGSVYNEQFF. This rearrangement joins TRBV5-1 to TRBJ2-1, with D perhaps matching TRBD1 (6 bases). CDR1 is SGHRS and CDR2 is YFSETQ in the germline V gene. This CDR3 region has 14 residues. V dropped 8 bases and J dropped 4 bases, with 16 bases sitting between them. Based on the CDR3 plus reference TRBV5-1 and TRBJ2-1, the full variable domain is KAGVTQTPRYLIKTRGQQVTLSCSPISGHRSVSWYQQTPGQGLQFLFEYFSETQRNKGNFPGRFSGRQFSNSRSEMNVSTLELGDSALYLCASRTGSVYNEQFFGPGTRLTVL.

This chain joins TRBV7-9 and TRBJ2-7; possible D gene TRBD2, 7 bases. Trimming took off 4 bases at V and 9 bases at J, with 16 bases between the two ends. CDR3 length: 13 residues. Per the germline V gene, CDR1 is SEHNR and CDR2 is FQNEAQ (reference sequence). As DNA, the CDR3 is TGTGCCAGCAGCTCGGGGGGACATGAGATGCAGTACTTC. Its translation is CASSSGGHEMQYF.

The genes are TRBV5-5 and TRBJ2-2, with D hard to call. The CDR3 spans 15 residues. V gave up 3 bases and J gave up 0 bases, with 9 bases separating them. The germline CDR1 and CDR2 sequences are SGHKS and YYEKEE (reference sequence). The CDR3 protein is CASSWRIANTGELFF. DNA of the CDR3: TGTGCCAGCAGCTGGCGGATCGCGAACACCGGGGAGCTGTTTTTT.

This clone was picked up a small number of times. The rearrangement joins TRBV6-2 or TRBV6-3 to TRBJ2-7; D might be TRBD1 (5 bases). Germline V gene lookup returns CDR1 MNHEY and CDR2 SVGEGT. Trimming took off 2 bases at V and 0 bases at J, with 8 bases between the two ends. The CDR3 loop spans 14 amino acids. CDR3 DNA sequence: TGTGCCAGCAGTTACCCAGGGTCCTCCTACGAGCAGTACTTC. Encoded protein: CASSYPGSSYEQYF.

V gene TRBV12-2 combines with J gene TRBJ1-5; the DNA was not used to check the table's D call, TRBD1. TRBV12-2 is a pseudogene locus. The CDR3 has 15 residues. The chain's CDR3 is CASRLARGKDQPQHF. The CDR3 DNA is TGTGCAAGTCGCTTAGCGAGGGGGAAGGATCAGCCCCAGCATTTT.

The chain combines TRBV21-1 with TRBJ1-6; TRBD1 reflects the table's D call only, with no check against the DNA. TRBV21-1 is listed as a pseudogene. This CDR3 contains 16 residues. The CDR3 DNA is TGTGCCAGCAGCAAATTGGCTGGGACAGGGGATTCACCCCTCCACTTT. Translation: CASSKLAGTGDSPLHF.

This clone was seen more than once but under ten times. The rearrangement uses TRBV9 and TRBJ2-3, with TRBD1 matching 8 bases. Trimming removed 0 bases from V and 9 bases from J; junction bases left unmatched: 9. CDR1 and CDR2 from the germline V gene are SGDLS and YYNGEE. This CDR3 region has 15 residues. CDR3 nucleotide sequence: TGTGCCAGCAGCGTAGGGACAGGGTGGGGTGGGACGCAGTATTTT. This sequence encodes CASSVGTGWGGTQYF.

The J gene is TRBJ2-7, the V gene TRBV11-2; D perhaps matches TRBD2 (5 bases). CDR3 size: 15 residues. The germline V gene encodes CDR1 SGHAT and CDR2 FQNNGV. V lost 3 bases to trimming and J lost 7 bases, with 19 bases between them. CDR3 DNA: TGTGCCAGCAGCTTGGGTCAGAGACTACGTGAAGAGCAGTACTTC. It encodes CASSLGQRLREEQYF.

The rearrangement uses TRBV19 and TRBJ2-3, with a weak D call TRBD2 (5 bases). In germline, CDR1 is LNHDA, CDR2 SQIVND (reference sequence). The CDR3 loop spans 14 amino acids. V lost 7 bases, J lost 6 bases, and 17 bases lay in between. CDR3 bases: TGTGCCAGTAAGGCAGTAGGAACGGGGGATACGCAGTATTTT. Translation gives CASKAVGTGDTQYF.

The J gene is TRBJ1-1, the V gene TRBV15; no clear D. Germline V gives CDR1 LNHNV, CDR2 YYDKDF (reference sequence). This CDR3 has 14 residues. V lost 0 bases, J lost 4 bases, and 9 bases lay in between. The CDR3 spells CATSRDRRVTEAFF. The DNA for the CDR3 is TGTGCCACCAGCAGAGACAGGAGGGTCACTGAAGCTTTCTTT.